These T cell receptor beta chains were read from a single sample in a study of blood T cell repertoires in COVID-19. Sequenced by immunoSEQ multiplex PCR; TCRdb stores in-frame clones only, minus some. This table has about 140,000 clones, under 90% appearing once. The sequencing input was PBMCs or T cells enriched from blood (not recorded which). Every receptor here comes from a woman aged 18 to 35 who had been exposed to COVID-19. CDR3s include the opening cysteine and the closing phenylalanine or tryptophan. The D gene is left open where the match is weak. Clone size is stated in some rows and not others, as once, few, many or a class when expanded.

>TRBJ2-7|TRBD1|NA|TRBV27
TGTGCCAGCAGCGGGGACAGAGACTCCTACGAGCAGTACTTC
CASSGDRDSYEQYF
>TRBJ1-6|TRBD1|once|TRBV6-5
TGTGCCAGCTCCCTACAGGGGGCTAATTCACCCCTCCACTTT
CASSLQGANSPLHF
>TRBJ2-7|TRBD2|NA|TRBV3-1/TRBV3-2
TGTGCCAGCAGTCGTGGGGCGGGAGGCTCCTCCGAGCAGTACTTC
CASSRGAGGSSEQYF
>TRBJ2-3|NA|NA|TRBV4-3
TGCGCCAGCAGCCAAGATGCGGGCAGGGGTTTGGATACGCAGTATTTT
CASSQDAGRGLDTQYF
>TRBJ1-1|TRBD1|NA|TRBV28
TGTGCCAGCAAACTGACAGGGAGGAACACTGAAGCTTTCTTT
CASKLTGRNTEAFF
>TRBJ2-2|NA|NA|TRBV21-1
TGTGCCAGCAGCACCCCCCGGGGGGTGGGGGACACGGCGGGCACCGGGGAGCTGTTTTTT
CASSTPRGVGDTAGTGELFF
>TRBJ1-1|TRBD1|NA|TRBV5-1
TGCGCCAGCAGCTGGGGACAGGGTTTGACTGAAGCTTTCTTT
CASSWGQGLTEAFF
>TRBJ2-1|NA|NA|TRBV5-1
TGCGCCAGCAGCGCGAGCTCCTACAATGAGCAGTTCTTC
CASSASSYNEQFF
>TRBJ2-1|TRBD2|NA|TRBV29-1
TGCAGCGTTGGCGGAAGCGGGAGTGCCAATGAGCAGTTCTTC
CSVGGSGSANEQFF
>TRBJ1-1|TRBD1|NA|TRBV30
TGTGCCTGGAGTGGACAGGGTACTGAAGCTTTCTTT
CAWSGQGTEAFF
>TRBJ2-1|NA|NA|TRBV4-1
TGCGCCAGCAGCCGAGGAGTAAAGCGGAATGAGCAGTTCTTC
CASSRGVKRNEQFF
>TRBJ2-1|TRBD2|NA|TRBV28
TGTGCCAGCAGTCCCGGGCCTAGCGGGAGAAGGAGCAATGAGCAGTTCTTC
CASSPGPSGRRSNEQFF
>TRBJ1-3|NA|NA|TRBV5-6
TGTGCCAGCAGCTTGAAGGGGCTCTCTGGAAACACCATATATTTT
CASSLKGLSGNTIYF
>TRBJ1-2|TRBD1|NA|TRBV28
TGTGCCAGCAGTTTGTACGACAGGGACGGCTACACCTTC
CASSLYDRDGYTF
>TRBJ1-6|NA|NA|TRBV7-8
TGTGCCAGCAGCCCCAGGCCCCCGGCCTATAATTCACCCCTCCACTTT
CASSPRPPAYNSPLHF
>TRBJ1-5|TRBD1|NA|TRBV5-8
TGTGCCAGCAGCTTGGATTACGGGACAGGGGGGTATCAGCCCCAGCATTTT
CASSLDYGTGGYQPQHF
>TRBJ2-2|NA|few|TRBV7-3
TGTGCCAGCAGCTTGACAAACACCGGGGAGCTGTTTTTT
CASSLTNTGELFF
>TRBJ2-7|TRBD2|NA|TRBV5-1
TGCGCCAGCAGACCGGGACTAGCGTCCTACGAGCAGTACTTC
CASRPGLASYEQYF
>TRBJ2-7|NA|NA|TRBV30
TGTGCCTGGAGTAGATTCGGAGGAAACTCCTACGAGCAGTACTTC
CAWSRFGGNSYEQYF
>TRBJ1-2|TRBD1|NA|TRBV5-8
TGTGCCAGCAGCCGTCCGGGACAGGGGATTAATGGCTACACCTTC
CASSRPGQGINGYTF
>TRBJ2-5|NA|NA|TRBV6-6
TGTGCCAGCAGTTACTCGAGTATCTCAGGGGAGACCCAGTACTTC
CASSYSSISGETQYF
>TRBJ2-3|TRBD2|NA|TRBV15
TGTGCCACCAGCAGAGAGAGTCTAGCGGAAAACACAGATACGCAGTATTTT
CATSRESLAENTDTQYF
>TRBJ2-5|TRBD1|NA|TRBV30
TGTGCCTGGAGTGTACCACAGGGCAGGGGGTCGAAGACCCAGTACTTC
CAWSVPQGRGSKTQYF
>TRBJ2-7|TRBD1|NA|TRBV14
TGTGCCAGCAGCCAGCTCAAACAGGGGAGCTACGAGCAGTACTTC
CASSQLKQGSYEQYF
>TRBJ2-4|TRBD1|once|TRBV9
TGTGCCAGCAGCGTAGGCCAGGACAGGCCGAGGGCCAAAAACATTCAGTACTTC
CASSVGQDRPRAKNIQYF
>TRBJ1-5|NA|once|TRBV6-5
TGTGCCAGCAGTCTTGGCCCCCTTTCTCAGCCCCAGCATTTT
CASSLGPLSQPQHF
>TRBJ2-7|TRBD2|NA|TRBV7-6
TGTGCCAGCAGCCCGACTAGCGGCTACGAGCAGTACTTC
CASSPTSGYEQYF
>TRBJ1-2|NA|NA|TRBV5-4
TGTGCCAGCAGCTTGGACAGGGCCCCCTATGGCTACACCTTC
CASSLDRAPYGYTF
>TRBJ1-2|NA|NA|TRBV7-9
TGTGCCAGCAGCCCCCCTTTTGGGCATGGCTACACCTTC
CASSPPFGHGYTF
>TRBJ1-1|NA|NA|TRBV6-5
TGTGCCAGCAGTAACCCGACAGGAAGGTCTGAAGCTTTCTTT
CASSNPTGRSEAFF
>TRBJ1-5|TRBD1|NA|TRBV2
TGTGCCAGCAGGGGGGACAGTGTCTATCAGCCCCAGCATTTT
CASRGDSVYQPQHF
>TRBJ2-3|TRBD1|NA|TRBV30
TGTGCCTGGAGTACGACAGGGGCAGATACGCAGTATTTT
CAWSTTGADTQYF
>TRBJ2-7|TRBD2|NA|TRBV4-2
TGTGCCAGCAGCCAAGTAAGCGGGGTCACCTACGAGCAGTACTTC
CASSQVSGVTYEQYF
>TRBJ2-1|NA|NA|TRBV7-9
TGTGCCAGCAGCCCAACGACTTTCCCGGTTAATGAGCAGTTCTTC
CASSPTTFPVNEQFF
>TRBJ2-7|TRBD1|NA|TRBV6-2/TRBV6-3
TGTGCCAGCAGTTACTCGGGGGACAGGGACCCTCCCTACGAGCAGTACTTC
CASSYSGDRDPPYEQYF
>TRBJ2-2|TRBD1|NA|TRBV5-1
TGCGCCAGCAGCTTCCCGGGACAGGGGAACACCGGGGAGCTGTTTTTT
CASSFPGQGNTGELFF
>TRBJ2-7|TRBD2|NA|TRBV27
TGTGCCAGCAGTTTCCAAAGACTAGCGGGAGACTACGAGCAGTACTTC
CASSFQRLAGDYEQYF
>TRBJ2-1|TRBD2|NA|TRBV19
TGTGCCAGTTCTAGCGGGAGCTCCTACAATGAGCAGTTCTTC
CASSSGSSYNEQFF
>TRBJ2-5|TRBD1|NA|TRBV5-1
TGCGCCAGCAGGGCCGGGACAGGACAACAAGAGACCCAGTACTTC
CASRAGTGQQETQYF
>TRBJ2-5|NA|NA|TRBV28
TGTGCCAGCTCCGCCGGGGTCGTAGAGACCCAGTACTTC
CASSAGVVETQYF
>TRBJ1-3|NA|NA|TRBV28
TGTGCCAGCAGGTTCTGGGGGCCTGGAAACACCATATATTTT
CASRFWGPGNTIYF
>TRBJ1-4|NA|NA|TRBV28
TGTGCCAGTTCCCAACTCTTTGCAACTAATGAAAAACTGTTTTTT
CASSQLFATNEKLFF
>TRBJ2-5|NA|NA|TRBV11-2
TGTGCCAGCAGCAAGGGACAAAGGCAAGAGACCCAGTACTTC
CASSKGQRQETQYF
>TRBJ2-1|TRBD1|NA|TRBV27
TGTGCCACCTCGATATTACAGGGGAACCCCCAACAACAGTTCTTC
CATSILQGNPQQQFF
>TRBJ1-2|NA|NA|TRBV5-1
TGCGCCAGCAGCTTGCTTTTGCGGGGAGGCTATGGCTACACCTTC
CASSLLLRGGYGYTF
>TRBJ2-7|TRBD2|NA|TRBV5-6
TGTGCCAGCAGCTTCCGGGGGGGCCTCTACGAGCAGTACTTC
CASSFRGGLYEQYF